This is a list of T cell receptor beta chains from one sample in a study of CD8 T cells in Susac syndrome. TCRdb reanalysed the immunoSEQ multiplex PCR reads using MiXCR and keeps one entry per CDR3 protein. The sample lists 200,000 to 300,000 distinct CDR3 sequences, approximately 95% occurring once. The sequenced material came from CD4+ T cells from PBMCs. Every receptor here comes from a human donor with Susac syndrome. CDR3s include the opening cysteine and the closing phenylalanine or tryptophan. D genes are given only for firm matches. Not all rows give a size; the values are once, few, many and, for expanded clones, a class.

CDR3 DNA: TGTGCCAGCAGTTATCAAAGGACTAGTAGGCACTACGAGCAGTACTTC
CDR3 protein: CASSYQRTSRHYEQYF
D gene: TRBD2
J gene: TRBJ2-7
clone size: .
V gene: TRBV6-2/TRBV6-3

CDR3 DNA: TGTGCCTGGGACGGGAACCAGCTGAATCAGCCCCAGCATTTT
CDR3 protein: CAWDGNQLNQPQHF
D gene: .
J gene: TRBJ1-5
clone size: .
V gene: TRBV30

CDR3 DNA: TGCGCCAGCAGCCAGGGGGGACAGACCCAAGAGACCCAGTACTTC
CDR3 protein: CASSQGGQTQETQYF
D gene: .
J gene: TRBJ2-5
clone size: .
V gene: TRBV4-1

CDR3 DNA: TGTGCCTGGGGGGCTAGGGGGACTGAAGCTTTCTTT
CDR3 protein: CAWGARGTEAFF
D gene: .
J gene: TRBJ1-1
clone size: .
V gene: TRBV30

CDR3 DNA: TGCGCCAGCAGCCATGGGCTTCTGGGGACTAGCGGGAGTCGGTACGAGCAGTACTTC
CDR3 protein: CASSHGLLGTSGSRYEQYF
D gene: TRBD2
J gene: TRBJ2-7
clone size: .
V gene: TRBV4-1

CDR3 DNA: TGTGCCAGCAGTCTACAAGAAGGACCCCCAGGGGAGACCCAGTACTTC
CDR3 protein: CASSLQEGPPGETQYF
D gene: .
J gene: TRBJ2-5
clone size: .
V gene: TRBV6-5

CDR3 DNA: TGCAGTGCTAGCGGGAGGGCCGGCAATGAGCAGTTCTTC
CDR3 protein: CSASGRAGNEQFF
D gene: TRBD2
J gene: TRBJ2-1
clone size: .
V gene: TRBV20-1

CDR3 DNA: TGTGCCAGCAGTTTAACGGGTCGGGGGAATGGCTACACCTTC
CDR3 protein: CASSLTGRGNGYTF
D gene: .
J gene: TRBJ1-2
clone size: .
V gene: TRBV27

CDR3 DNA: TGCAGTGCTAGAGATTACCAAGAGACCCAGTACTTC
CDR3 protein: CSARDYQETQYF
D gene: .
J gene: TRBJ2-5
clone size: .
V gene: TRBV20-1

CDR3 DNA: TGTGCCAGTAGTCCATCGGGGACTAGCGGGATCTTAGAGACCCAGTACTTC
CDR3 protein: CASSPSGTSGILETQYF
D gene: TRBD2
J gene: TRBJ2-5
clone size: .
V gene: TRBV19

CDR3 DNA: TGCAGTGCTAGAACGGTTAGCGAGGGAACCTACAATGAGCAGTTCTTC
CDR3 protein: CSARTVSEGTYNEQFF
D gene: .
J gene: TRBJ2-1
clone size: .
V gene: TRBV20-1

CDR3 DNA: TGTGCCAGCAGTTTGAGACAGGTCTCTTCCTACGAGCAGTACTTC
CDR3 protein: CASSLRQVSSYEQYF
D gene: .
J gene: TRBJ2-7
clone size: once
V gene: TRBV12-3/TRBV12-4

CDR3 DNA: TGTGCCTGGCTGGAGACAGGGGTGAACACTGAAGCTTTCTTT
CDR3 protein: CAWLETGVNTEAFF
D gene: TRBD1
J gene: TRBJ1-1
clone size: .
V gene: TRBV30